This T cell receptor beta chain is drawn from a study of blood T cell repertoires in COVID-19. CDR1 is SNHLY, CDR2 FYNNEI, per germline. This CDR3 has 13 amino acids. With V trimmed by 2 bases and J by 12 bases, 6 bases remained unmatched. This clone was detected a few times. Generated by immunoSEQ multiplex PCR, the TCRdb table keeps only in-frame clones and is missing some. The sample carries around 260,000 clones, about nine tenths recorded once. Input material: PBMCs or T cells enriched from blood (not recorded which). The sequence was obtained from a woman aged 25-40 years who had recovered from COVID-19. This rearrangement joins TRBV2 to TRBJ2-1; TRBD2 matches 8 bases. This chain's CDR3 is CASSELAGFGQFF. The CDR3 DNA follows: TGTGCCAGCAGTGAACTAGCGGGCTTTGGGCAGTTCTTC. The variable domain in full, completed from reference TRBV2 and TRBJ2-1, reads EPEVTQTPSHQVTQMGQEVILRCVPISNHLYFYWYRQILGQKVEFLVSFYNNEISEKSEIFDDQFSVERPDGSNFTLKIRSTKLEDSAMYFCASSELAGFGQFFGPGTRLTVL.